Only a few counts were recorded for the clone carrying this T cell receptor beta chain. The data were taken from a study of blood T cell repertoires in COVID-19. The authors' processing: Amplification with reference gene primers provided the estimates of nucleated cell counts. Profiling relied on immunoSEQ multiplex PCR, and the TCRdb table lists in-frame clones only, not all of them. For V, J and clone size, that table is used; D and trimming come from the DNA. The table records over 150,000 clones, roughly 80% of them present only once. V was shortened by 7 bases and J by 8 bases, with 12 bases between the two germline ends. The CDR3 runs 11 residues. Germline-derived CDR1 and CDR2 are DFQATT and SNEGSKA (reference sequence).

J is TRBJ2-1 and V is TRBV20-1; a possible D gene is TRBD1 (6 bases). Material: peripheral blood. The source of this sequence is a woman aged 45-65 years with acute or convalescent COVID-19. The CDR3 sequence: CSGVQGHEQFF. The CDR3 DNA follows: TGCAGTGGGGTACAGGGTCATGAGCAGTTCTTC.